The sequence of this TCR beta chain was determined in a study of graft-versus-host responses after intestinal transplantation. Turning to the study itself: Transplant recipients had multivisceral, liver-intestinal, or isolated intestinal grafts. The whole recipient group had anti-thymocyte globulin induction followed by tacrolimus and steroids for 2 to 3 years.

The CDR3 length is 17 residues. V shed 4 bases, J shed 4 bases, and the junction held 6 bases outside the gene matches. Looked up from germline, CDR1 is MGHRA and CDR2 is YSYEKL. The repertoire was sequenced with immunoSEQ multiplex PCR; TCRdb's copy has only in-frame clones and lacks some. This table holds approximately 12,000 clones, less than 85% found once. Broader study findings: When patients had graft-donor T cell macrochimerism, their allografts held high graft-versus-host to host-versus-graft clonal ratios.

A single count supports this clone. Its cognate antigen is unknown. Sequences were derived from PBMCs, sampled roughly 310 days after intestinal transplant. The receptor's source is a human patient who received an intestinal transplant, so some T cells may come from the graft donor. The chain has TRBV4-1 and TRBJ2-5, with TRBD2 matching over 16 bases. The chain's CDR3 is CASSPGLAGGPGETQYF. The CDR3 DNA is TGCGCCAGCAGCCCGGGACTAGCGGGAGGGCCCGGAGAGACCCAGTACTTC.